The clone carrying this T cell receptor (beta chain) was counted between two and nine times. Its antigen is undetermined. The data originate from a study of cytotoxic CD8 clonotypes in ibrutinib-treated CLL. In the study overall: Average yields of 255,043 productive templates and 80,000 to 100,000 productive rearrangements characterized the samples. Study conclusions and caveats: Contraction or stability on treatment characterized the public clonotypes, which were uncommon. Upon ibrutinib response clonality rose, and upon progression it fell back toward baseline.

Assay: immunoSEQ multiplex PCR; the TCRdb copy retains only in-frame clones and omits some. The sample yields some 140,000 clones, less than 90% seen once. This clonotype was obtained from a human donor with chronic lymphocytic leukemia. This specimen consisted of PBMCs, obtained after 24 months of ibrutinib treatment.

The CDR3 bases are TGTGCCAGCAGTCGAGGGGACCACACTAATGAAAAACTGTTTTTT. Translated, it gives CASSRGDHTNEKLFF. This chain connects TRBV7-9 to TRBJ1-4; weak D call: TRBD1 (5 bases). The V gene's germline CDR1 is SEHNR and CDR2 FQNEAQ (reference sequence). V shed 6 bases and J shed 2 bases, with 13 bases lying between them. This CDR3 has 15 residues.